This TCR beta chain was identified during a study of regulatory T cells in long-lasting Graves disease. Study at large: For a period under 3 months, newly diagnosed Graves' patients had taken antithyroid drugs.

Overall study findings and caveats: New patients shared fewer than 1,000 public clonotypes, and persistent patients shared more, with about 2,700. The study found TRBV28, TRBJ1-2 and TRBJ2-5 favored in persistent disease.

CDR3 regions were amplified by Arm-PCR using iRepertoire HTBI primers to build TCR beta libraries. In the authors' workflow: Across samples, 62 TRBV and 13 to 15 TRBJ segments were found. TCRdb ran MiXCR on the multiplex PCR reads and lists one entry per CDR3 protein. In this record, the V and J calls reflect TCRdb's handling and not the investigators' own analysis. The data hold around 250,000 distinct CDR3 sequences, with 20% observed a single time. Trimming shortened V by 5 bases and J by 2 bases, and 27 bases separated the two germline ends. Germline V gives CDR1 MNHEY, CDR2 SVGEGT. The CDR3 totals 20 residues. Time point indicated: newly diagnosed GD, antithyroid drugs for less than 3 months. Generation of the TCR library employed RNA extracted from PBMCs. This clonotype was observed many times. Its antigen is unknown.

The receptor was isolated from a female donor with Graves disease. This specimen consisted of peripheral blood mononuclear cells (PBMCs), obtained at new diagnosis, from a patient treated with antithyroid drugs. This sequence joins TRBV6-2 or TRBV6-3 and TRBJ2-2; weak D call: TRBD1 (6 bases). The CDR3 loop reads CASSEGGTGGWHFNTGELFF. For the CDR3, the DNA is TGTGCCAGCAGTGAAGGGGGTACGGGTGGATGGCATTTCAACACCGGGGAGCTGTTTTTT.